This TCR beta chain comes out of a study of patients and donors after allogeneic stem cell transplantation. Trimming cost V 5 bases and J 0 bases, with 9 bases left between them. The CDR3 consists of 15 residues. Per germline, CDR1 SGHRS and CDR2 YFSETQ. MiXCR, run by TCRdb on the RT-PCR reads, gives a single entry per CDR3 protein. The table lists about a million distinct CDR3 sequences, 18% of them singletons, with about 6% in the top ten. The sample comprised blood, either unsorted or a sorted T cell fraction (not recorded which). The gene calls are TRBV5-1 and TRBJ2-6; D gene unclear. This sequence was found in a human donor who was either an allogeneic HSCT recipient or a stem cell or donor lymphocyte infusion donor (not recorded which). It is not recorded whose cells these are; they may come from a transplant donor. CDR3 sequence (DNA): TGCGCCAGCAGACCTACACCCTCTGGGGCCAACGTCCTGACTTTC. Its protein is CASRPTPSGANVLTF.